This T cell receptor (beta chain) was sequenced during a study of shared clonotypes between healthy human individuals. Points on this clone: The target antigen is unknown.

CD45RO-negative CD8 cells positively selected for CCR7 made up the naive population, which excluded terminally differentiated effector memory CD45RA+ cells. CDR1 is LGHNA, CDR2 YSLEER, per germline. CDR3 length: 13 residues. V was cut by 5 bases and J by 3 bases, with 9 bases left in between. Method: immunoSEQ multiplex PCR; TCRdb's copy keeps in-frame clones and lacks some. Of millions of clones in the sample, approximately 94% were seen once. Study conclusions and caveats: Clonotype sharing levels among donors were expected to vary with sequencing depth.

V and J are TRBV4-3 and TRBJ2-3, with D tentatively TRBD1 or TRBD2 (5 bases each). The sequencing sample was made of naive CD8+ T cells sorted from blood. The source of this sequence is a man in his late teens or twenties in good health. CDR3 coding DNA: TGCGCCAGCAGCGAGGGACCAACAGATACGCAGTATTTT. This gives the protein CASSEGPTDTQYF.